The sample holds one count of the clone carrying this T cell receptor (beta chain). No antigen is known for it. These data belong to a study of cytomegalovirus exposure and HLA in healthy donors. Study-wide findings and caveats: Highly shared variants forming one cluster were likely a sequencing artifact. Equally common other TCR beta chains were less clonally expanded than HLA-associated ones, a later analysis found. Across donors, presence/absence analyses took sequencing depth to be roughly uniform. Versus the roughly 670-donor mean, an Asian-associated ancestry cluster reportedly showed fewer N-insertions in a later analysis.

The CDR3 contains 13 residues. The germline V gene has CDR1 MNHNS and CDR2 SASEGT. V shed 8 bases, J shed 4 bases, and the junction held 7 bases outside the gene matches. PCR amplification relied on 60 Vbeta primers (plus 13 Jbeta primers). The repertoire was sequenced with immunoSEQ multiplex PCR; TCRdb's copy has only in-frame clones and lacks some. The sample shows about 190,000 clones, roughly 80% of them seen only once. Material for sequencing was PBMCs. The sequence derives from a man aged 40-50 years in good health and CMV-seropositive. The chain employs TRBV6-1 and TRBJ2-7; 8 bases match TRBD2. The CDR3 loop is CASQLAATYEQYF. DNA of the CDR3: TGTGCCAGCCAACTAGCGGCAACATACGAGCAGTACTTC.